Listed below are T cell receptor beta chains from one sample, sequenced in a study of blood T cells in healthy people across ages. TCRdb independently ran MiXCR on the 5' RACE reads; one entry per CDR3 protein. Here the sample spans fewer than 2 million distinct CDR3 sequences, about two fifths being singletons. Material: blood. The receptors here all came from a human donor in good health. The conserved cysteine and the conserved F or W are not part of the CDR3 here. Clone size is stated in some rows and not others, as once, few, many or a class when expanded.

few	TRBV24-1	ATSDTKLKSQETQY
few	TRBV6-1	ASSEVAVVSYEQY
many	TRBV12-3/TRBV12-4	ASSFPERGNGYT
few	TRBV6-5	ASSPAGTGPYEQY
NA	TRBV19	ASKRLGGVTEAF
NA	TRBV20-1	SVDGGTIEKLF
few	TRBV29-1	SVEEGGNTIY
few	TRBV7-3	ASSPTSGGFDTQY
NA	TRBV7-8	ASSLVKPGLEGADTQY
NA	TRBV11-2	ASSSPGQDPYGYT
NA	TRBV5-1	ASSGSFHEQY
NA	TRBV5-1	ASSPRGGPQPQH
NA	TRBV5-1	ASSLHPGVYEQY
few	TRBV20-1	SARWTGRGYT
few	TRBV6-2/TRBV6-3	ASEVGQSYEQY
few	TRBV7-2	ASSPSFAGGHEQY
NA	TRBV20-1	SARGGASGGSSYNEQF
few	TRBV20-1	SARDPRQGKGEQY
NA	TRBV11-3	ASSFRVYEQF
many	TRBV9	ASSPGYSYNEQF
NA	TRBV7-8	ASSDRLNTQY
few	TRBV24-1	ATSDPTGYDEQY